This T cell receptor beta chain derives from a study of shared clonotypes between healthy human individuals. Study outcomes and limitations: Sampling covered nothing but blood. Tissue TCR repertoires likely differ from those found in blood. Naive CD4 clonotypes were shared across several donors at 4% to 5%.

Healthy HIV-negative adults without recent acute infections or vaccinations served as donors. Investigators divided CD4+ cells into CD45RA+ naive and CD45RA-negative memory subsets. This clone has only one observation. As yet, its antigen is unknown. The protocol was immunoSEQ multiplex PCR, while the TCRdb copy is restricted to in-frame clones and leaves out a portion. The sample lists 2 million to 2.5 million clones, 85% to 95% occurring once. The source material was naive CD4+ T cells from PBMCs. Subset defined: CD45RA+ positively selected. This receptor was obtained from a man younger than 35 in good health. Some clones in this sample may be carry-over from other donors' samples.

The CDR3 nucleotides read TGCGCCAGCAGCTTGGGTATTAGCGGGAACTACGAGCAGTACTTC. Translating gives CASSLGISGNYEQYF. The rearrangement uses TRBV5-1 and TRBJ2-7; 8 nucleotides match TRBD2. Germline trimming cut 0 bases from V and 3 bases from J; bases unmatched to any gene: 5. The germline V gene has CDR1 SGHRS and CDR2 YFSETQ. The CDR3 has 15 residues.